The sequence of this T cell receptor (beta chain) was determined in a study of T cells in Graves' hyperthyroidism and ophthalmopathy. TCR beta CDR3 regions were amplified from RNA. The TCR CDR3 first-round RT-PCR relied on the HTBI primer set. In TCRdb, the multiplex PCR reads were re-called with MiXCR into one record per CDR3 protein. The table shows about 480,000 distinct CDR3 sequences, with 20% to 25% occurring only once. Many counts were recorded for this clonotype. The target antigen is unknown. Study-level points and caveats: Among thyroid clonotypes expanded above 0.001, most also appeared in blood.

The CDR3 length is 14 residues. Germline-derived CDR1 and CDR2 are SNHLY and FYNNEI. Trimming at V came to 7 bases and at J to 5 bases, leaving 5 bases not matched to a gene. The chain links TRBV2 to TRBJ2-1; 10 nucleotides line up with TRBD2. This clonotype originated in a woman in her 70s with Graves' ophthalmopathy. Sequencing was carried out using blood. The CDR3 spells CASKRTSGDNEQFF. The DNA for the CDR3 is TGTGCCAGCAAAAGGACTAGCGGCGACAATGAGCAGTTCTTC.